The 18 T cell receptor beta chains in this list originate from one sample, sequenced in a study of cytomegalovirus exposure and HLA in healthy donors. Primers: 60 Vbeta forward and 13 Jbeta reverse. Clones were sequenced by immunoSEQ multiplex PCR, and TCRdb holds only the in-frame ones, with some missing. The table shows some 190,000 clones, with more than 75% occurring only once. Material for sequencing was PBMCs. The receptors were sampled from a man in his forties in good health and CMV-seronegative.

V usage is TRBV7-6 and J usage is TRBJ1-6; the match to TRBD1 covers 7 bases. J lost 2 bases, V lost 6 bases, and 7 bases had no gene match. The germline CDR1 and CDR2 sequences are SGHVS and FNYEAQ. This CDR3 spans 16 amino acids. The CDR3 DNA reads as TGTGCCAGCAGTCCAGGGGGTATCACCTATAATTCACCCCTCCACTTT. Translation gives CASSPGGITYNSPLHF. Looking up the rest from reference TRBV7-6 and TRBJ1-6 gives the full variable domain: GAGVSQSPRYKVTKRGQDVALRCDPISGHVSLYWYRQALGQGPEFLTYFNYEAQQDKSGLPNDRFSAERPEGSISTLTIQRTEQRDSAMYRCASSPGGITYNSPLHFGNGTRLTVT.

The chain carries TRBV29-1 and TRBJ2-1; D might be TRBD2 (5 bases). Trimming took off 6 bases at V and 9 bases at J, with 27 bases between the two ends. The CDR3 is 16 amino acids. Germline V CDR1 and CDR2: SQVTM, ANQGSEA. CDR3 nucleotide sequence: TGCAGCGTCGACCAGCCTCCGGTATTAGAGGGATCTGAGCAGTTCTTC. It specifies CSVDQPPVLEGSEQFF.

By sample share, this clone is medium-sized. The chain links TRBV2 to TRBJ2-1; 11 nucleotides match TRBD2. V trimming: 4 bases; J trimming: 6 bases; junction bases outside the gene matches: 2. This CDR3 is built from 14 residues. Per the germline V gene, CDR1 is SNHLY and CDR2 is FYNNEI. The CDR3 sequence: CASSVAGGPNEQFF. CDR3 sequence (DNA): TGTGCCAGCAGTGTAGCGGGAGGGCCCAATGAGCAGTTCTTC.

The chain is built from TRBV25-1 and TRBJ2-7; possible D gene TRBD1, 5 bases. The CDR3 covers 14 residues. Germline assignment: CDR1 MGHDK and CDR2 SYGVNS. Trimming removed 2 bases at V and 6 bases at J, with 14 bases between. The CDR3 region is CASSERAGSGEQYF. As DNA, the CDR3 is TGTGCCAGCAGTGAACGGGCAGGGTCCGGCGAGCAGTACTTC.

This chain links TRBV6-5 with TRBJ2-5, with a possible D match to TRBD2 (5 bases). Germline V CDR1 and CDR2: MNHEY, SVGAGI. V was shortened by 6 bases and J by 5 bases, with 19 bases between the two germline ends. The CDR3 is 15 amino acids. DNA of the CDR3: TGTGCCAGCAGCACCGGGATTTATCTTCAGGAGACCCAGTACTTC. Translation: CASSTGIYLQETQYF.

This clone occurred a few times. This chain uses TRBV15 with TRBJ2-7; 10 nucleotides agree with TRBD2. Germline V lookup: CDR1 LNHNV, CDR2 YYDKDF (reference sequence). The CDR3 covers 15 residues. V trimming: 3 bases; J trimming: 5 bases; junction bases outside the gene matches: 7. CDR3: CATSRETSGLNEQYF. The CDR3 DNA follows: TGTGCCACCAGCAGGGAGACTAGCGGGCTTAACGAGCAGTACTTC.

This clone was counted between two and nine times. The chain carries TRBV29-1 and TRBJ2-5; D is undetermined. The CDR3 runs 11 residues. Germline CDR1 SQVTM, CDR2 ANQGSEA. V gave up 5 bases and J gave up 5 bases, with 9 bases separating them. The CDR3 is CSVRPSETQYF. In DNA, the CDR3 is TGCAGCGTTCGTCCCTCGGAGACCCAGTACTTC.

The V gene is TRBV7-2, the J gene TRBJ2-3; the match to TRBD1 covers 7 bases. The V segment lost 5 bases and the J segment 6 bases; nucleotides outside the gene matches: 11. Germline CDR1 and CDR2: SGHTA and FQGNSA. The CDR3 totals 15 residues. CDR3 sequence reads: CASSPAVARGDTQYF. The CDR3 coding sequence is TGTGCCAGCAGCCCGGCCGTCGCCAGGGGGGATACGCAGTATTTT.

The V and J genes are TRBV14 and TRBJ2-3, with no clear D. CDR3 length equals 14 residues. From germline, CDR1 is SGHDN and CDR2 FVKESK. Trimming shortened V by 4 bases and J by 7 bases, and 15 bases separated the two germline ends. CDR3 DNA sequence: TGTGCCAGCAGCCCCCTCGCCGACACCTATACGCAGTATTTT. This translates into CASSPLADTYTQYF. The full variable domain, completed using reference TRBV14 and TRBJ2-3, is EAGVTQFPSHSVIEKGQTVTLRCDPISGHDNLYWYRRVMGKEIKFLLHFVKESKQDESGMPNNRFLAERTGGTYSTLKVQPAELEDSGVYFCASSPLADTYTQYFGPGTRLTVL.

This chain joins TRBV28 and TRBJ1-6; 7 bases are shared with TRBD1. The length of the CDR3 is 16 residues. V lost 4 bases to trimming and J lost 6 bases; unmatched junction nucleotides: 9. The germline gives CDR1 MDHEN, CDR2 SYDVKM. CDR3 region: CASSSLGQPFNSPLHF. For the CDR3, the DNA is TGTGCCAGCAGTTCACTGGGACAGCCTTTTAATTCACCCCTCCACTTT.

The V gene is TRBV9, the J gene TRBJ1-2; D is perhaps TRBD1 (5 bases). This CDR3 contains 12 residues. Germline loops: CDR1 SGDLS, CDR2 YYNGEE. The ends were cut back, 3 bases at V and 5 bases at J, with 8 bases in the middle. CDR3 in DNA: TGTGCCAGCAGCGCGGAGGGGTATGGCTACACCTTC. It translates to CASSAEGYGYTF.

V is TRBV28 and J is TRBJ1-2; possible D gene TRBD1, 5 bases. The germline V gene encodes CDR1 MDHEN and CDR2 SYDVKM. The CDR3 spans 14 residues. The V end was cut by 8 bases, the J end by 6 bases, with 19 bases between. Here the CDR3 reads CASSAGRRMDGYTF. In DNA form, the CDR3 reads TGTGCCAGCTCAGCGGGACGGAGAATGGATGGCTACACCTTC.

This chain links TRBV6-5 with TRBJ2-7; D uncertain. This CDR3 has 14 amino acids. Germline loops: CDR1 MNHEY, CDR2 SVGAGI. V dropped 3 bases and J dropped 1 base, with 10 bases sitting between them. Written as DNA, the CDR3 is TGTGCCAGCAGTTATGGCAGGCAGTCCTACGAGCAGTACTTC. Protein sequence: CASSYGRQSYEQYF.

The J gene is TRBJ2-6, the V gene TRBV6-1; D perhaps matches TRBD2 (5 bases). The CDR3 runs 15 residues. Germline V gene lookup returns CDR1 MNHNS and CDR2 SASEGT. V was trimmed by 4 bases and J by 0 bases, leaving 7 bases between them. CDR3 nucleotides: TGTGCCAGCAGTGGGAGGTACTCTGGGGCCAACGTCCTGACTTTC. Its protein is CASSGRYSGANVLTF.

V is TRBV6-5 and J is TRBJ2-3, with 8 bases that match TRBD2. The CDR3 runs 14 residues. Germline loops: CDR1 MNHEY, CDR2 SVGAGI. V shed 7 bases, J shed 4 bases, and the junction held 7 bases outside the gene matches. The CDR3 region has the DNA TGTGCCAGCACTACGGGGGGGCTCGCAGATACGCAGTATTTT. Residues: CASTTGGLADTQYF.

The chain combines TRBV6-6 with TRBJ2-3, with D perhaps TRBD1 (7 bases). The CDR3 covers 15 residues. Per germline, CDR1 MNHNY and CDR2 SVGAGI (reference sequence). V was cut by 5 bases and J by 2 bases, with 14 bases left in between. The CDR3 loop is CASSAQGRNTDTQYF. The CDR3 nucleotides read TGTGCCAGCAGTGCACAGGGGAGGAACACAGATACGCAGTATTTT.

The rearrangement joins TRBV15 to TRBJ2-7; 7 bases are a match to TRBD1. V lost 4 bases and J lost 6; bases outside the gene matches: 9. The germline V gene encodes CDR1 LNHNV and CDR2 YYDKDF (reference sequence). The CDR3 is 14 residues long. The CDR3: CATSIGDRVGEQYF. DNA of the CDR3: TGTGCCACCAGCATAGGAGACAGGGTAGGCGAGCAGTACTTC.

About this clone: Within the sample, other DNA sequences also encode this same CDR3. The rearrangement links TRBV4-3 to TRBJ2-2; 7 nucleotides match TRBD1. V dropped 3 bases and J dropped 6; count of bases not matched to a gene: 4. The CDR3 is 14 residues long. Germline assignment: CDR1 LGHNA and CDR2 YSLEER. The CDR3 DNA follows: TGCGCCAGCAGCCAGGATACAGGGGCCGGGGAGCTGTTTTTT. Protein: CASSQDTGAGELFF.